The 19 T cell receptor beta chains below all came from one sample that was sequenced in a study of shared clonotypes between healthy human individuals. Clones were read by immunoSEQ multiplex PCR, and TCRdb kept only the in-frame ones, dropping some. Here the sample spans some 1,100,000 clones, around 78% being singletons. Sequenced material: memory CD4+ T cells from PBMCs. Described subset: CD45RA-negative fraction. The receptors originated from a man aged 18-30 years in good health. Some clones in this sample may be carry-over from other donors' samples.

The CDR3 protein is CATSRISGTHYEQYF. CDR3 DNA: TGTGCCACCAGCAGGATCTCGGGGACCCACTACGAGCAGTACTTC. The chain links TRBV15 to TRBJ2-7, with D possibly called TRBD1 or TRBD2 (5 bases each). The germline V gene has CDR1 LNHNV and CDR2 YYDKDF (reference sequence). Trimming left V 3 bases short and J 3 bases short, with 15 bases between. The CDR3 runs to 15 residues.

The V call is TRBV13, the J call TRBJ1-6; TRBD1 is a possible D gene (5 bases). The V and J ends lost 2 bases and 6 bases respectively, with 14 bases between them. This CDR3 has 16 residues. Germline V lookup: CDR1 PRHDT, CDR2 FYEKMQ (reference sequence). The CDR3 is CASSLLRGSPNSPLHF. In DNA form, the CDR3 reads TGTGCCAGCAGCTTATTGCGGGGCAGTCCTAATTCACCCCTCCACTTT.

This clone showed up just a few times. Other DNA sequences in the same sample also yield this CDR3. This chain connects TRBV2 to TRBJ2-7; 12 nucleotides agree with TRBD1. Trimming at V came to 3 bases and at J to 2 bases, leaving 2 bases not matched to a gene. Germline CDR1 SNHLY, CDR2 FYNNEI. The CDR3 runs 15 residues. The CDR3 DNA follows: TGTGCCAGCAGTGAGAGGGACAGGGGGCCCTACGAGCAGTACTTC. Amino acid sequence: CASSERDRGPYEQYF. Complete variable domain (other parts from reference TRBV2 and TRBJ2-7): EPEVTQTPSHQVTQMGQEVILRCVPISNHLYFYWYRQILGQKVEFLVSFYNNEISEKSEIFDDQFSVERPDGSNFTLKIRSTKLEDSAMYFCASSERDRGPYEQYFGPGTRLTVT.

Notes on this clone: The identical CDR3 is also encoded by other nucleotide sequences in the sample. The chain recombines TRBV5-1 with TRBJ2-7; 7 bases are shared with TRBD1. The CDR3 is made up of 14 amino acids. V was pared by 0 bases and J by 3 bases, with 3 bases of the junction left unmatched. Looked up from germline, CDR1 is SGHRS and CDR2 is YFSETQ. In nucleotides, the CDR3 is TGCGCCAGCAGCTTGGGACAGGGATACTACGAGCAGTACTTC. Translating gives CASSLGQGYYEQYF.

The CDR3, as DNA: TGCAGCGTTGAATGGGGTTCGGGGGGCTACACCTTC. It specifies CSVEWGSGGYTF. The chain employs TRBV29-1 and TRBJ1-2; no clear D. Germline V gene sequence: CDR1 SQVTM, CDR2 ANQGSEA. The ends were cut back, 2 bases at V and 8 bases at J, with 12 bases in the middle. This CDR3 spans 12 amino acids.

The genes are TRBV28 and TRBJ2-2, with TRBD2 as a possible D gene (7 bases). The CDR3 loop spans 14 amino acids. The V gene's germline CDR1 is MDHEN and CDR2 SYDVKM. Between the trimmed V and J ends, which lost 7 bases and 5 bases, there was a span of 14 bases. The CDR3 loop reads CASTLGGATGELFF. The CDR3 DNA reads TGTGCCAGCACCCTGGGGGGGGCAACCGGGGAGCTGTTTTTT.

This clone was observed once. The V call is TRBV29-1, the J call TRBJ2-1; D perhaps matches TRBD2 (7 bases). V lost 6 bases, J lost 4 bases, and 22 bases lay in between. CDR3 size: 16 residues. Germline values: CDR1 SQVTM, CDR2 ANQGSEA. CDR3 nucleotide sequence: TGCAGCGTGAAGGGGGTTGGGGCGGGAGTTTACAATGAGCAGTTCTTC. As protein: CSVKGVGAGVYNEQFF.

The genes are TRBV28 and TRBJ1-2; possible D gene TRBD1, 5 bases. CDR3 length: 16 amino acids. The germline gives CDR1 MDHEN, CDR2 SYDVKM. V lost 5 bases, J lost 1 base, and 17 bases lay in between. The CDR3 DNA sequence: TGTGCCAGCAGTACCGGGGGTTGGGACTTTAACTATGGCTACACCTTC. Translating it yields CASSTGGWDFNYGYTF.

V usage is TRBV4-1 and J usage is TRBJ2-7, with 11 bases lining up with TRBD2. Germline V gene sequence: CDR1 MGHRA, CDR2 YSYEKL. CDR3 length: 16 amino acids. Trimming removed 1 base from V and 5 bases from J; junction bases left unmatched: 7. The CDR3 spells CASSQVGLAGGNEQYF. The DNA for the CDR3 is TGCGCCAGCAGCCAAGTCGGGCTAGCGGGAGGTAACGAGCAGTACTTC.

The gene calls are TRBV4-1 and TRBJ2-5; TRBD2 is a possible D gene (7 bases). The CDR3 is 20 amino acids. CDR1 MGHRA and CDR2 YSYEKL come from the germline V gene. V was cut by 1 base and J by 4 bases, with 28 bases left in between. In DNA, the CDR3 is TGCGCCAGCAGCCAAGGCGGGACACGGGGTTTGTCAGGGAGGGGAGAGACCCAGTACTTC. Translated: CASSQGGTRGLSGRGETQYF.

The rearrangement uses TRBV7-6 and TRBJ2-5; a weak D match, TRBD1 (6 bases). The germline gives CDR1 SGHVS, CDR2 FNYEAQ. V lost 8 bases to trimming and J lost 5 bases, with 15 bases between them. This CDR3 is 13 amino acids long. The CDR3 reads CASSPGQGETQYF. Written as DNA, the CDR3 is TGTGCCAGCTCCCCGGGGCAGGGGGAGACCCAGTACTTC.

CDR3 sequence (DNA): TGCAGCGCCTGGACAGGAGTTAATGAAAAACTGTTTTTT. Its protein is CSAWTGVNEKLFF. The chain combines TRBV29-1 with TRBJ1-4; TRBD1 agrees at 7 bases. The CDR3 is made up of 13 amino acids. CDR1 and CDR2 from the germline V gene are SQVTM and ANQGSEA. The V segment lost 7 bases and the J segment 4 bases; nucleotides outside the gene matches: 6. Together with reference TRBV29-1 and TRBJ1-4, the CDR3 gives the full variable domain: SAVISQKPSRDICQRGTSLTIQCQVDSQVTMMFWYRQQPGQSLTLIATANQGSEATYESGFVIDKFPISRPNLTFSTLTVSNMSPEDSSIYLCSAWTGVNEKLFFGSGTQLSVL.

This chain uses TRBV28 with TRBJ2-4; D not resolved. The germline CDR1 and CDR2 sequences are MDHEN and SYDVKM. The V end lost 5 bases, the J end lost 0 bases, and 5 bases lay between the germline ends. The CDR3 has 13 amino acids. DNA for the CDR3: TGTGCCAGCAGTGAACCAGCCAAAAACATTCAGTACTTC. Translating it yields CASSEPAKNIQYF.

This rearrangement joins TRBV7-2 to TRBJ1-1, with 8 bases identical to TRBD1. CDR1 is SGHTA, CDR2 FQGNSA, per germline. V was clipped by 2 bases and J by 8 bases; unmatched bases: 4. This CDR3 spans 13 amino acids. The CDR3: CASSLSRDREAFF. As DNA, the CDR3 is TGTGCCAGCAGCTTATCGCGGGACAGGGAAGCTTTCTTT.

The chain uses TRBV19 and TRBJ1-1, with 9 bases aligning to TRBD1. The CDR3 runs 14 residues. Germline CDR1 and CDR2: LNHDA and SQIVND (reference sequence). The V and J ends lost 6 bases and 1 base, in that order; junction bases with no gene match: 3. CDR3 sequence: CASRRTGANTEAFF. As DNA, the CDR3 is TGTGCCAGTAGACGGACAGGGGCGAACACTGAAGCTTTCTTT.

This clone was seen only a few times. The CDR3 DNA follows: TGTGCCAGCAGTGATCCTAGCGGGACTAACACCGGGGAGCTGTTTTTT. Its protein product is CASSDPSGTNTGELFF. The chain combines TRBV6-1 with TRBJ2-2; TRBD2 matches at 9 bases. Germline V gene lookup returns CDR1 MNHNS and CDR2 SASEGT. The length of the CDR3 is 16 residues. Unmatched junction bases numbered 4, after V lost 3 bases and J lost 2 bases.

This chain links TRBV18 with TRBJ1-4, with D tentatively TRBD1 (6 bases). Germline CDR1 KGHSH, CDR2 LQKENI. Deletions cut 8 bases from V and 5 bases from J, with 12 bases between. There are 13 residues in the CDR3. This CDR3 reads CASTDRLNEKLFF. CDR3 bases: TGTGCCAGCACCGACAGGCTAAATGAAAAACTGTTTTTT. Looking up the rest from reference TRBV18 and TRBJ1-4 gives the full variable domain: NAGVMQNPRHLVRRRGQEARLRCSPMKGHSHVYWYRQLPEEGLKFMVYLQKENIIDESGMPKERFSAEFPKEGPSILRIQQVVRGDSAAYFCASTDRLNEKLFFGSGTQLSVL.

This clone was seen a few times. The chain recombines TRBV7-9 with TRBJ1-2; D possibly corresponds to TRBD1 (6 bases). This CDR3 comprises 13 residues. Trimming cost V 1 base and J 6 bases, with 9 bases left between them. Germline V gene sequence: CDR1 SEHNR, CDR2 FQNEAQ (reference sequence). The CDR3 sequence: CASSLEYRDGYTF. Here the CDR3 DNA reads TGTGCCAGCAGCTTAGAGTACAGGGATGGCTACACCTTC.

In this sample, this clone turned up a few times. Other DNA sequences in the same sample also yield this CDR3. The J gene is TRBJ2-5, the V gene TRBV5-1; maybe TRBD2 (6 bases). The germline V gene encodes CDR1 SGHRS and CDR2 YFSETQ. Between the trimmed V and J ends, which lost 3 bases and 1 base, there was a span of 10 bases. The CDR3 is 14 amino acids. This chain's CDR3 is CASSSGLVQETQYF. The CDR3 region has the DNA TGCGCCAGCAGCTCGGGACTGGTCCAAGAGACCCAGTACTTC.